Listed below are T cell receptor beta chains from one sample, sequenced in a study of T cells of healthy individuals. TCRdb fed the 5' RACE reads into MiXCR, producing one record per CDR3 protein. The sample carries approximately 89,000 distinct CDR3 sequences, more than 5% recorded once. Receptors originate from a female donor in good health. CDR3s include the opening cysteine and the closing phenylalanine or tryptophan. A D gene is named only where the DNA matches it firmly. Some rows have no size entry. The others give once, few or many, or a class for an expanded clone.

CDR3 DNA: TGTGCCAGCAGCTACCGGGACGGCTCCTACAATGAGCAGTTCTTC
CDR3 protein: CASSYRDGSYNEQFF
clone size: many
J gene: TRBJ2-1
CDR3 length: 15
D gene: -
V gene: TRBV7-9

CDR3 DNA: TGTGCCAGCACCGCCGACTACAATGAGCAGTTCTTC
CDR3 protein: CASTADYNEQFF
clone size: many
J gene: TRBJ2-1
CDR3 length: 12
D gene: -
V gene: TRBV12-3/TRBV12-4

CDR3 DNA: TGTGCCAGCAGTTTATCGAGGGGGGTCGGGGGCTACACCTTC
CDR3 protein: CASSLSRGVGGYTF
clone size: few
J gene: TRBJ1-2
CDR3 length: 14
D gene: -
V gene: TRBV27

CDR3 DNA: TGCGCCAGCAGCCAAGGTACCGGGGGAGGGAACACTGAAGCTTTCTTT
CDR3 protein: CASSQGTGGGNTEAFF
clone size: -
J gene: TRBJ1-1
CDR3 length: 16
D gene: -
V gene: TRBV4-1

CDR3 DNA: TGTGCCAGCAGCTTCGTTGGACTAGCTAGCTCCTACGAGCAGTACTTC
CDR3 protein: CASSFVGLASSYEQYF
clone size: many
J gene: TRBJ2-7
CDR3 length: 16
D gene: TRBD2
V gene: TRBV7-2

CDR3 DNA: TGTGCCAGCAGTGGACCGGGACTAGCGGGTCTAAGAGATACGCAGTATTTT
CDR3 protein: CASSGPGLAGLRDTQYF
clone size: many
J gene: TRBJ2-3
CDR3 length: 17
D gene: TRBD2
V gene: TRBV6-5

CDR3 DNA: TGTGCCAGCAGGGGGGAGTCTTACAATGAGCAGTTCTTC
CDR3 protein: CASRGESYNEQFF
clone size: many
J gene: TRBJ2-1
CDR3 length: 13
D gene: -
V gene: TRBV6-2/TRBV6-3

CDR3 DNA: TGTGCCAGCAGTTTGGGACAGGGGACCTACGAGCAGTACTTC
CDR3 protein: CASSLGQGTYEQYF
clone size: few
J gene: TRBJ2-7
CDR3 length: 14
D gene: TRBD1
V gene: TRBV27

CDR3 DNA: TGTGCCAGCAGCTCTGACAGGGTCTATGGCTACACCTTC
CDR3 protein: CASSSDRVYGYTF
clone size: many
J gene: TRBJ1-2
CDR3 length: 13
D gene: TRBD1
V gene: TRBV7-9

CDR3 DNA: TGTGCCAGCAGCTTAGGGCTGGGGGGGGCTGGTTACGAGCAGTACTTC
CDR3 protein: CASSLGLGGAGYEQYF
clone size: few
J gene: TRBJ2-7
CDR3 length: 16
D gene: -
V gene: TRBV13

CDR3 DNA: TGCGCCAGCAGCCGGTACGGACAGCTCCTTTCCTCCAACACTGAAGCTTTCTTT
CDR3 protein: CASSRYGQLLSSNTEAFF
clone size: many
J gene: TRBJ1-1
CDR3 length: 18
D gene: -
V gene: TRBV4-1

CDR3 DNA: TGTGCCAGCAGCCAAGTGTTGTTCTCTGGAAACACCATATATTTT
CDR3 protein: CASSQVLFSGNTIYF
clone size: -
J gene: TRBJ1-3
CDR3 length: 15
D gene: -
V gene: TRBV3-1

CDR3 DNA: TGTGCCAGCAGTGAATTGGGGACAGGGGATGGCTACACCTTC
CDR3 protein: CASSELGTGDGYTF
clone size: few
J gene: TRBJ1-2
CDR3 length: 14
D gene: TRBD1
V gene: TRBV25-1

CDR3 DNA: TGTGCCAGCAGCGTAGGGGGCGGGCCGAGCGGGGCCAACGTCCTGACTTTC
CDR3 protein: CASSVGGGPSGANVLTF
clone size: -
J gene: TRBJ2-6
CDR3 length: 17
D gene: -
V gene: TRBV9

CDR3 DNA: TGCGCCAGCAGCCAACCATCGACTAGCGTCGCGCCATACAATGAGCAGTTCTTC
CDR3 protein: CASSQPSTSVAPYNEQFF
clone size: -
J gene: TRBJ2-1
CDR3 length: 18
D gene: TRBD2
V gene: TRBV4-3

CDR3 DNA: TGTGCCAGCAGCTTAACGACAGGGACTGCTGAAGCTTTCTTT
CDR3 protein: CASSLTTGTAEAFF
clone size: few
J gene: TRBJ1-1
CDR3 length: 14
D gene: TRBD1
V gene: TRBV7-9

CDR3 DNA: TGTGCCAGCAGGCCGAGGCTCACTAGCGGGAAAGCCAAAAACATTCAGTACTTC
CDR3 protein: CASRPRLTSGKAKNIQYF
clone size: few
J gene: TRBJ2-4
CDR3 length: 18
D gene: TRBD2
V gene: TRBV2